This T cell receptor beta chain was documented in a study of blood T cell repertoires in COVID-19. The table came from immunoSEQ multiplex PCR; TCRdb's copy has only in-frame clones and leaves some out. The sample yields about 330,000 clones, about 89% seen once. Germline CDR1 reads SGHRS; CDR2 reads YFSETQ. V was clipped by 4 bases and J by 1 base; unmatched bases: 10. The CDR3 sequence is 16 residues long. Specimen: PBMCs or T cells enriched from blood (not recorded which). The source is a young woman who had recovered from COVID-19. J is TRBJ1-1 and V is TRBV5-1; 7 bases fit TRBD1. CDR3 nucleotides: TGCGCCAGCAGCACCGACAGGGTCCAGGGGAACACTGAAGCTTTCTTT. It yields the protein CASSTDRVQGNTEAFF.